The 9 T cell receptor beta chains presented below share a single source sample, sequenced in a study of tumor T cells in aggressive B-cell lymphoma. Profiled with immunoSEQ multiplex PCR; TCRdb holds only in-frame clones, not every one. The sample lists approximately 500 clones, about 91% occurring once. Sequenced material: tumor tissue. These receptors were collected from an adult with diffuse large B cell lymphoma.

The CDR3 DNA reads as TGTGCCAGCAGTGCACGGGAGGGAGGTTCGGAGACCCAGTACTTC. Translation gives CASSAREGGSETQYF. V gene TRBV2 combines with J gene TRBJ2-5; 8 bases agree with TRBD2. The V and J ends lost 4 bases and 5 bases, in that order; junction bases with no gene match: 9. This CDR3 is built from 15 residues. In germline, CDR1 is SNHLY, CDR2 FYNNEI.

The chain joins TRBV4-1 to TRBJ2-3; TRBD1 matches 9 bases. The CDR3 covers 16 residues. Germline CDR1 and CDR2: MGHRA and YSYEKL. V dropped 4 bases and J dropped 5; count of bases not matched to a gene: 10. CDR3 residues: CASSPTGTGSGDTQYF. CDR3 in DNA: TGCGCCAGCAGCCCAACCGGGACAGGGTCGGGAGATACGCAGTATTTT.

The chain combines TRBV6-6 with TRBJ1-2; D is unresolved. CDR3 length equals 12 residues. Trimming shortened V by 8 bases and J by 3 bases, and 10 bases separated the two germline ends. Per the germline V gene, CDR1 is MNHNY and CDR2 is SVGAGI (reference sequence). The CDR3 sequence: CASRNGHYGYTF. The CDR3 DNA follows: TGTGCCAGCCGTAATGGCCACTATGGCTACACCTTC.

As regards this clone: The junction and the germline gene differ at one end; a read error may be behind it. The chain joins TRBV5-1 to TRBJ1-3; D may be TRBD1 (6 bases). Germline V lookup: CDR1 SGHRS, CDR2 YFSETQ. The CDR3 contains 16 residues. CDR3 DNA: TGCGCCAGCAGCCCCGGACAGACCTACTCTGAAAACACCATATATTTT. Translated, it gives CASSPGQTYSENTIYF.

V and J are TRBV6-5 and TRBJ1-4, with a possible D match to TRBD1 (6 bases). Germline V gene sequence: CDR1 MNHEY, CDR2 SVGAGI. V lost 10 bases and J 9 bases, leaving 18 bases between the germline ends. The CDR3 runs 13 residues. CDR3 coding DNA: TGTGCCACAGGACAGATAGGTGGGAAAAAACTGTTTTTT. Encoded protein: CATGQIGGKKLFF.

The rearrangement joins TRBV7-8 to TRBJ1-6, with 10 bases matching TRBD1. The CDR3 has 15 amino acids. With V trimmed by 5 bases and J by 9 bases, 7 bases remained unmatched. The germline V gene encodes CDR1 SGHVS and CDR2 FQNEAQ. CDR3 loop: CASSREGTGASPLHF. The CDR3 nucleotides read TGTGCCAGCAGCCGTGAGGGGACAGGGGCTTCACCCCTCCACTTT.

The rearrangement joins TRBV7-9 to TRBJ2-1; 14 bases fit TRBD2. J gave up 10 bases and V 0 bases, and 5 bases lay outside the gene matches. This CDR3 has 16 amino acids. Germline V gene lookup returns CDR1 SEHNR and CDR2 FQNEAQ (reference sequence). The CDR3 loop is CASSLATSGRAQEQFF. CDR3 coding DNA: TGTGCCAGCAGCTTAGCGACTAGCGGGAGGGCCCAGGAGCAGTTCTTC. Full variable domain (missing parts from reference TRBV7-9 and TRBJ2-1): DTGVSQNPRHKITKRGQNVTFRCDPISEHNRLYWYRQTLGQGPEFLTYFQNEAQLEKSRLLSDRFSAERPKGSFSTLEIQRTEQGDSAMYLCASSLATSGRAQEQFFGPGTRLTVL.

The V gene is TRBV9, the J gene TRBJ1-2; D not resolved. Germline assignment: CDR1 SGDLS and CDR2 YYNGEE. The CDR3 runs to 16 residues. V was cut by 4 bases and J by 5 bases, with 21 bases left in between. CDR3 protein: CASSPGYLQSTYGYTF. The CDR3 DNA reads as TGTGCCAGCAGCCCCGGTTACCTACAGAGTACGTATGGCTACACCTTC.

The gene calls are TRBV9 and TRBJ2-7, with 11 bases matching TRBD2. V was pared by 0 bases and J by 5 bases, with 10 bases of the junction left unmatched. Germline CDR1 reads SGDLS; CDR2 reads YYNGEE. The CDR3 sequence is 17 residues long. The CDR3 sequence is CASSVGNSGGALDEQYF. CDR3 coding DNA: TGTGCCAGCAGCGTAGGAAATAGCGGGGGGGCTCTTGACGAGCAGTACTTC.